What follows are 14 T cell receptor beta chains derived from one specimen sequenced in a study of T cells after yellow fever vaccination (dated by TCRdb to the late 2010s). Receptors were amplified or captured by 5' RACE. The listed sequencing device is Illumina HiSeq 2500. TCRdb itself trimmed the public reads at Q25 with fastp, ran MiXCR and retained productive beta chains. CDR3 protein sequences are deduplicated, and each keeps its most common genes and DNA. The sample contains 500,000 to 650,000 distinct CDR3 sequences, roughly an eighth of them found a single time. More than 12% of the sample lies in the top ten. Taken with the paper, the label for treatment or condition translates to: live attenuated yellow fever vaccine strain. The sample consisted of PBMCs, taken on the day of the yellow fever booster vaccination. The origin of the receptors is a man aged 25-40 years who received the YFV17D yellow fever vaccine.

In this sample, this clonotype turned up a few times. The chain uses TRBV6-2 or TRBV6-3 and TRBJ2-4; unclear D gene. V was cut by 2 bases and J by 9 bases, with 11 bases left in between. CDR1 MNHEY and CDR2 SVGEGT come from the germline V gene. The CDR3 has 13 residues. The CDR3 sequence: CASSYIQRSIQYF. The CDR3 region has the DNA TGTGCCAGCAGTTACATACAGAGGTCCATTCAGTACTTC.

There are a few counts of this clonotype. The chain couples TRBV19 to TRBJ1-1; possible D gene TRBD1, 5 bases. The CDR3 runs 11 residues. Germline CDR1 is LNHDA and CDR2 is SQIVND (reference sequence). Trimming removed 9 bases at V and 11 bases at J, with 16 bases between. The DNA for the CDR3 is TGTGCCAGCCGGGACTCCCCGCCGGCTTTCTTT. Protein sequence: CASRDSPPAFF.

J is TRBJ1-2 and V is TRBV5-1; D call uncertain. V gave up 0 bases and J gave up 4 bases, with 10 bases separating them. Germline V gives CDR1 SGHRS, CDR2 YFSETQ. The CDR3 sequence is 14 residues long. The CDR3 region is CASSLDSRSYGYTF. The DNA of the CDR3 is TGCGCCAGCAGCTTGGACAGTCGGAGCTATGGCTACACCTTC.

Many counts were recorded for this clonotype. The V call is TRBV30, the J call TRBJ2-1; D unresolved. The germline gives CDR1 GTSNPN, CDR2 SVGIG (reference sequence). Trimming pared 4 bases from V and 6 bases from J, leaving 10 bases between. This CDR3 has 12 residues. CDR3 in amino acids: CAWKQDGNEQFF. The CDR3 DNA is TGTGCCTGGAAACAAGACGGCAATGAGCAGTTCTTC.

The V call is TRBV20-1, the J call TRBJ2-7, with D perhaps TRBD1 (5 bases). Germline CDR1 DFQATT, CDR2 SNEGSKA (reference sequence). CDR3 length equals 15 residues. Deletions cut 2 bases from V and 0 bases from J, with 14 bases between. The CDR3 here is CSARNGRGNSYEQYF. CDR3 nucleotides: TGCAGTGCTAGAAATGGTAGGGGTAACTCCTACGAGCAGTACTTC.

The V call is TRBV7-9, the J call TRBJ1-1; possibly TRBD1 for D (5 bases). CDR1 is SEHNR, CDR2 FQNEAQ, per germline (reference sequence). V lost 3 bases, J lost 2 bases, and 13 bases lay in between. This CDR3 spans 15 amino acids. The CDR3 spells CASSFGGGENTEAFF. The CDR3 bases are TGTGCCAGCAGCTTCGGGGGGGGGGAAAACACTGAAGCTTTCTTT. The full variable domain, completed using reference TRBV7-9 and TRBJ1-1, is DTGVSQNPRHKITKRGQNVTFRCDPISEHNRLYWYRQTLGQGPEFLTYFQNEAQLEKSRLLSDRFSAERPKGSFSTLEIQRTEQGDSAMYLCASSFGGGENTEAFFGQGTRLTVV.

The rearrangement links TRBV10-3 to TRBJ2-5, with 10 bases that match TRBD1. The V gene end was trimmed by 0 bases and the J gene end by 5 bases; junction bases not matched to a gene: 0. The CDR3 extends over 14 amino acids. Per the germline V gene, CDR1 is ENHRY and CDR2 is SYGVKD. The CDR3 sequence is CAISESDRGETQYF. CDR3 coding DNA: TGTGCCATCAGTGAGTCGGACAGGGGGGAGACCCAGTACTTC.

Of note for this clonotype: This may be a read error, as it is one base from a much larger clone. The rearrangement uses TRBV2 and TRBJ2-1, with a tentative D call TRBD1 (6 bases). Germline values: CDR1 SNHLY, CDR2 FYNNEI. The CDR3 is 13 amino acids. V was pared by 7 bases and J by 2 bases, with 9 bases between. This CDR3 is CASTRDTYNEQFF. Written as DNA, the CDR3 is TGTGCCAGCACCCGGGACACCTACAATGAGCAGTTCTTC.

The CDR3 bases are TGTGCCAGCAGCCAAATGGCAGGGGCCTCCTACAATGAGCAGTTCTTC. The encoded protein is CASSQMAGASYNEQFF. This chain connects TRBV14 to TRBJ2-1; perhaps TRBD1 as D (6 bases). CDR3 size: 16 residues. Between the trimmed V and J ends, which lost 2 bases and 0 bases, there was a span of 11 bases. CDR1 is SGHDN, CDR2 FVKESK, per germline.

Only a few counts were recorded for this clonotype. The chain employs TRBV10-3 and TRBJ2-3; tentatively, D is TRBD1 (5 bases). Trimming pared 7 bases from V and 2 bases from J, leaving 10 bases between. The germline V gene has CDR1 ENHRY and CDR2 SYGVKD. The CDR3 is made up of 13 amino acids. The CDR3 is CAIMGRDTDTQYF. CDR3 bases: TGTGCCATCATGGGCAGGGACACAGATACGCAGTATTTT.

In this sample, this clonotype turned up a few times. This rearrangement joins TRBV12-3 or TRBV12-4 to TRBJ2-1, with TRBD1 matching over 12 bases. The CDR3 spans 15 residues. The trim removed 6 bases at V and 8 bases at J, leaving 8 bases unmatched. CDR3 nucleotides: TGTGCCAGCAGGAGGGGTGGGACAGGGGGCCATGAGCAGTTCTTC. It codes for CASRRGGTGGHEQFF.

The V call is TRBV29-1, the J call TRBJ1-4; D is unclear. Germline CDR1 is SQVTM and CDR2 is ANQGSEA. The CDR3 spans 11 residues. The V and J ends lost 4 bases and 8 bases respectively, with 8 bases between them. The CDR3 DNA reads TGCAGCGTTGTGAAGGGAGAAAAACTGTTTTTT. It specifies CSVVKGEKLFF. Full variable domain (missing parts from reference TRBV29-1 and TRBJ1-4): SAVISQKPSRDICQRGTSLTIQCQVDSQVTMMFWYRQQPGQSLTLIATANQGSEATYESGFVIDKFPISRPNLTFSTLTVSNMSPEDSSIYLCSVVKGEKLFFGSGTQLSVL.

The gene calls are TRBV19 and TRBJ1-2; D unresolved. The CDR3 spans 12 residues. V was clipped by 9 bases and J by 10 bases, with 18 bases between them. CDR1 is LNHDA and CDR2 is SQIVND in the germline V gene (reference sequence). The CDR3, as DNA: TGTGCCAGCCCAGCCAAGGGCTTCGTCTACACCTTC. Its translation is CASPAKGFVYTF. The variable domain in full, with the rest retrieved from reference TRBV19 and TRBJ1-2, is DGGITQSPKYLFRKEGQNVTLSCEQNLNHDAMYWYRQDPGQGLRLIYYSQIVNDFQKGDIAEGYSVSREKKESFPLTVTSAQKNPTAFYLCASPAKGFVYTFGSGTRLTVV.

In the case of this clonotype: A read error may produce the germline difference seen at one junction end. The CDR3 DNA follows: TGCTGTGCTCCTAAGGGCAGCGGGAGGATCGCAGATACGCAGTATTTT. As protein: CCAPKGSGRIADTQYF. The chain is built from TRBV20-1 and TRBJ2-3, with TRBD2 matching 9 bases. There are 16 residues in the CDR3. CDR1 is DFQATT, CDR2 SNEGSKA, per germline (reference sequence).